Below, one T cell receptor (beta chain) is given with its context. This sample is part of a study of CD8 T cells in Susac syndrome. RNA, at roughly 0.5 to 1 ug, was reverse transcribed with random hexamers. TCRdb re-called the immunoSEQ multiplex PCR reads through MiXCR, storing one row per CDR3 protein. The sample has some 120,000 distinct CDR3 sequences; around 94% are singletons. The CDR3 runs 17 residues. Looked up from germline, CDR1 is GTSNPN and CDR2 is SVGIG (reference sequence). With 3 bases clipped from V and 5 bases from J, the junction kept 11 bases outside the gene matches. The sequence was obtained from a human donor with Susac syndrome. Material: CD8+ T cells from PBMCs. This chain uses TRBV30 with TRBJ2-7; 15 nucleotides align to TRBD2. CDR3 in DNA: TGTGCCTGGAGCTACGGACTAGCGGGAGGGCCAGGGAACGAGCAGTACTTC. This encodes CAWSYGLAGGPGNEQYF.